These 2 T cell receptor beta chains originate from one sample sequenced in a study of T cell responses to AZD1222 COVID-19 vaccine. Profiling relied on immunoSEQ multiplex PCR, and the TCRdb table lists in-frame clones only, not all of them. The sample holds more than 90,000 clones, approximately 84% seen once. The sequences come from peripheral blood, collected on day 0 of AZD1222 vaccination. These receptors were obtained from an adult in good health.

This clone was observed once. In DNA form, the CDR3 reads TGTGCCAGCAGCTTGGACACCGGGGAGCTGTTTTTT. Protein: CASSLDTGELFF. V is TRBV5-6 and J is TRBJ2-2; D remains unclear. V was shortened by 0 bases and J by 3 bases, with 0 bases between the two germline ends. The germline gives CDR1 SGHDT, CDR2 YYEEEE. This CDR3 has 12 amino acids.

This clone was counted a few times. Here the CDR3 reads CASSNLDRPYEQYF. CDR3 bases: TGTGCCAGTAGTAACCTGGACCGACCCTACGAGCAGTACTTC. V and J are TRBV19 and TRBJ2-7, with D hard to call. This CDR3 region has 14 residues. Germline V gene sequence: CDR1 LNHDA, CDR2 SQIVND (reference sequence). V dropped 4 bases and J dropped 2 bases, with 12 bases sitting between them.